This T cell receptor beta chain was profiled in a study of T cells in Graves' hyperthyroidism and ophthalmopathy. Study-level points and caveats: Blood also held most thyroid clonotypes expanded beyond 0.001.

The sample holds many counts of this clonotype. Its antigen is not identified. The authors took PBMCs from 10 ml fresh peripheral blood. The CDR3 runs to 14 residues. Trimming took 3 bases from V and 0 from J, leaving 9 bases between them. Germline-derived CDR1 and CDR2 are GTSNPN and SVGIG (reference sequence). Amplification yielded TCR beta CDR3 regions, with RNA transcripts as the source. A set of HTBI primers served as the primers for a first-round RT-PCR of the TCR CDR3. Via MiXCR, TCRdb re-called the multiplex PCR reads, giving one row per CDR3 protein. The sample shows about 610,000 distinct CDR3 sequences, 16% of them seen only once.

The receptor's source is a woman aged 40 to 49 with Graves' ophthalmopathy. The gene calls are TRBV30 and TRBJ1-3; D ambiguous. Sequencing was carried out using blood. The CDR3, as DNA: TGTGCCTGGAGCGTCGGGTCCTCTGGAAACACCATATATTTT. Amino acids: CAWSVGSSGNTIYF.